The following is a T cell receptor (beta chain) sequence with its context. Its antigen is unidentified. The CDR3 covers 13 residues. Germline CDR1 SQVTM, CDR2 ANQGSEA. The V end was cut by 7 bases, the J end by 5 bases, with 17 bases between. Produced via immunoSEQ multiplex PCR; TCRdb's table is partial and in-frame only. The sample lists tens of thousands of clones, around 81% occurring once. This entry is derived from a study of OX40 agonist ivuxolimab in advanced cancers. Findings and limits, study-wide: There were, on average, more expanded clones in CD8+ T cells than in CD4+.

This TCR derives from an adult with an advanced solid tumor such as melanoma, head and neck, liver or kidney cancer. The chain uses TRBV29-1 and TRBJ1-1; TRBD1 is a possible D gene (6 bases). This material consisted of CD4+ or CD8+ T cells sorted from blood, taken in a trial of the OX40 agonist ivuxolimab. The chain's CDR3 is CSAQSQGQTEAFF. CDR3 bases: TGCAGCGCCCAGTCCCAGGGGCAAACTGAAGCTTTCTTT.